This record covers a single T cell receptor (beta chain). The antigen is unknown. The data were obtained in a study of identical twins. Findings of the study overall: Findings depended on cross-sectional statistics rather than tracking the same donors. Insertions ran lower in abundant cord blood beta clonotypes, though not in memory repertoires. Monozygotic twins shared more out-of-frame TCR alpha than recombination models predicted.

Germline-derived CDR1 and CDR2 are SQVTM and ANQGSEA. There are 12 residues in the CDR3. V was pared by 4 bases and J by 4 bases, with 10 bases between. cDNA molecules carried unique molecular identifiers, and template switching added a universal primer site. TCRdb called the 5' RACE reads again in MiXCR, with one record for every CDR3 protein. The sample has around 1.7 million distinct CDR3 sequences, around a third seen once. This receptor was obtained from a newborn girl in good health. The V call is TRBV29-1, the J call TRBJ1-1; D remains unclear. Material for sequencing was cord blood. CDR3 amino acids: CSVGPGVTEAFF. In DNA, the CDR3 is TGCAGCGTTGGGCCCGGGGTCACTGAAGCTTTCTTT. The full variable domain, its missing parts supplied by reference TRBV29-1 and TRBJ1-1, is SAVISQKPSRDICQRGTSLTIQCQVDSQVTMMFWYRQQPGQSLTLIATANQGSEATYESGFVIDKFPISRPNLTFSTLTVSNMSPEDSSIYLCSVGPGVTEAFFGQGTRLTVV.